This entry concerns a single T cell receptor (beta chain). Its target is unknown. Each sample had two DNA replicates, about 0.47 ug blood or 1.5 ug tissue. The repertoire was sequenced with immunoSEQ multiplex PCR; TCRdb's copy has only in-frame clones and lacks some. The data show fewer than 25,000 clones, about 70% seen once. Germline CDR1 SGHRS, CDR2 YFSETQ. The ends lost 5 bases at V and 5 bases at J; junction bases unmatched: 11. This CDR3 has 16 amino acids. This sample is part of a study of early stage breast cancer tumors. Overall study context: Samples were sequenced at about 10-fold average coverage. Study-level points and caveats: Tumor and normal breast were distinguished via blood comparison in about 90% of the 16 patients. Commonly generated sequences made up most enriched TCRB sequences shared between patients.

Specimen: breast tumor tissue. The TCR sequence derives from a person between 55 and 70 years old with breast cancer. The rearrangement uses TRBV5-1 and TRBJ2-5, with 11 bases aligning to TRBD1. The CDR3, as DNA: TGCGCCAGCAGGCGTGGACAGGGGGCTTGGGGGGAGACCCAGTACTTC. This sequence encodes CASRRGQGAWGETQYF.